This entry lists 26 T cell receptor beta chains sequenced from one sample in a study of CD8+ T cells in alopecia areata. RNA was isolated and reverse transcribed to cDNA, the sequencing template. The repertoire was sequenced with immunoSEQ multiplex PCR; TCRdb's copy has only in-frame clones and lacks some. This sample has about 69,000 clones, with roughly three fifths found just once. The sample in question was CD8+ T cells sorted from blood, obtained at week 0. Every receptor here comes from a human donor with alopecia areata.

This clone was picked up a small number of times. For the CDR3, the DNA is TGTGCCAGCAGCAAGTGGGGAGAGGGTCCAGATACGCAGTATTTT. Translation gives CASSKWGEGPDTQYF. The V gene is TRBV21-1, the J gene TRBJ2-3; the table's D call of TRBD2 was not tested on the DNA. TRBV21-1 has pseudogene status. The CDR3 extends over 15 amino acids.

The chain combines TRBV19 with TRBJ1-1; D unresolved. Per the germline V gene, CDR1 is LNHDA and CDR2 is SQIVND (reference sequence). The germline V and J ends were trimmed by 6 bases and 4 bases, with 15 bases remaining between them. There are 14 residues in the CDR3. CDR3 bases: TGTGCCAGTAGATCCGACGGGGTTGTCACTGAAGCTTTCTTT. It codes for CASRSDGVVTEAFF.

This sequence joins TRBV29-1 and TRBJ2-5; D not certain. CDR3 size: 13 residues. V was cut by 3 bases and J by 4 bases, with 12 bases left in between. Germline loops: CDR1 SQVTM, CDR2 ANQGSEA. The DNA for the CDR3 is TGCAGCGTTGATCCGATACTCGGAGAGACCCAGTACTTC. Its translation: CSVDPILGETQYF.

The genes are TRBV23-1 and TRBJ1-1, with D perhaps matching TRBD1 (5 bases). TRBV23-1 belongs to the ORF category, with a function that is uncertain. V was clipped by 1 base and J by 1 base, with 22 bases between them. The CDR3 consists of 19 residues. The CDR3 is CASSQFGPEGPRGNTEAFF. CDR3 nucleotides: TGCGCCAGCAGTCAATTCGGCCCGGAGGGGCCTCGAGGGAACACTGAAGCTTTCTTT.

The J gene is TRBJ2-3, the V gene TRBV27, with D uncertain. Trimming cost V 3 bases and J 4 bases, with 8 bases left between them. CDR1 is MNHEY and CDR2 is SMNVEV in the germline V gene (reference sequence). This CDR3 spans 13 amino acids. The CDR3: CASSLGYSDTQYF. The CDR3 DNA reads TGTGCCAGCAGTTTGGGCTATTCAGATACGCAGTATTTT.

This chain links TRBV27 with TRBJ2-3, with D unresolved. The CDR3 covers 15 residues. Deletions cut 6 bases from V and 6 bases from J, with 19 bases between. In germline, CDR1 is MNHEY, CDR2 SMNVEV (reference sequence). The DNA for the CDR3 is TGTGCCAGCAGCCAAATCCCCCTTCGAGCCGATACGCAGTATTTT. It encodes CASSQIPLRADTQYF.

This clone has a handful of counts. The chain has TRBV20-1 and TRBJ2-7; D uncertain. V lost 5 bases and J lost 3, with 8 bases in between. Looked up from germline, CDR1 is DFQATT and CDR2 is SNEGSKA (reference sequence). The CDR3 totals 11 residues. This CDR3 is CSAPVGYEQYF. CDR3 bases: TGCAGTGCTCCCGTCGGCTACGAGCAGTACTTC.

The chain employs TRBV7-9 and TRBJ2-1; the match to TRBD2 covers 7 bases. Germline CDR1 is SEHNR and CDR2 is FQNEAQ (reference sequence). The CDR3 contains 17 residues. Trimming removed 2 bases from V and 1 base from J; junction bases left unmatched: 8. The CDR3, as DNA: TGTGCCAGCAGCTTATCCTCTTCTAGCGGTTCCTACAATGAGCAGTTCTTC. Translating it yields CASSLSSSSGSYNEQFF.

This rearrangement joins TRBV7-3 to TRBJ2-3; possibly TRBD2 for D (6 bases). CDR1 is SGHTA and CDR2 is FQGTGA in the germline V gene. Trimming removed 4 bases from V and 1 base from J, with 15 bases in between. The CDR3 has 16 amino acids. Here the CDR3 DNA reads TGTGCCAGCAGCTCGAGGGATGGCGGGGGCACAGATACGCAGTATTTT. Translated, it gives CASSSRDGGGTDTQYF.

The gene calls are TRBV7-9 and TRBJ2-5; tentative D call: TRBD1 (5 bases). The CDR3 covers 17 residues. Germline V gene sequence: CDR1 SEHNR, CDR2 FQNEAQ (reference sequence). V was cut by 8 bases and J by 5 bases, with 27 bases left in between. This CDR3 is CASGQIGVFFYRETQYF. The CDR3 nucleotides read TGTGCCAGCGGACAAATAGGGGTCTTCTTTTATAGGGAGACCCAGTACTTC.

The genes are TRBV6-5 and TRBJ2-5, with TRBD1 matching 10 bases. Trimming took 5 bases from V and 5 from J; bases not matched to a gene: 8. The CDR3 is 15 amino acids. Germline CDR1 MNHEY, CDR2 SVGAGI. CDR3 protein: CASSTGQGKAETQYF. DNA for the CDR3: TGTGCCAGCAGTACGGGACAGGGGAAAGCGGAGACCCAGTACTTC.

The chain couples TRBV4-3 to TRBJ2-3; 11 bases are a match to TRBD2. The germline V gene encodes CDR1 LGHNA and CDR2 YSLEER. The ends lost 4 bases at V and 0 bases at J; junction bases unmatched: 3. This CDR3 spans 16 amino acids. The CDR3, as DNA: TGCGCCAGCAGCCTTCGACTAGCGGGGAGCACAGATACGCAGTATTTT. Its translation: CASSLRLAGSTDTQYF.

The chain couples TRBV4-1 to TRBJ2-7; D unresolved. CDR1 and CDR2 from the germline V gene are MGHRA and YSYEKL. CDR3 size: 12 residues. V lost 1 base to trimming and J lost 3 bases, with 4 bases between them. As DNA, the CDR3 is TGCGCCAGCAGCCAAGGGTACTACGAGCAGTACTTC. Translation: CASSQGYYEQYF.

This clone appeared a single time. V and J are TRBV6-4 and TRBJ1-2, with TRBD1 as a possible D gene (5 bases). CDR1 is MRHNA and CDR2 is SNTAGT in the germline V gene. V lost 3 bases and J lost 7, with 12 bases in between. The CDR3 contains 13 residues. The CDR3 reads CASSEGTATGYTF. The CDR3 nucleotides read TGTGCCAGCAGTGAGGGGACGGCTACTGGCTACACCTTC.

This chain joins TRBV7-2 and TRBJ2-7; TRBD1 or TRBD2 may be the D gene (5 bases each). Trimming stripped 1 base from V and 3 bases from J, with 13 bases between. Germline values: CDR1 SGHTA, CDR2 FQGNSA. The length of the CDR3 is 15 residues. Here the CDR3 DNA reads TGTGCCAGCAGCTTAGGGGACGGATACCTCTACGAGCAGTACTTC. It specifies CASSLGDGYLYEQYF.

This CDR3 reads CASSQGVLLAGVANEQFF. The CDR3 nucleotides are TGCGCCAGCAGCCAAGGGGTTCTCCTAGCGGGAGTAGCTAATGAGCAGTTCTTC. The chain combines TRBV4-3 with TRBJ2-1; TRBD2 matches at 10 bases. The germline gives CDR1 LGHNA, CDR2 YSLEER. V shed 1 base, J shed 7 bases, and the junction held 13 bases outside the gene matches. This CDR3 contains 18 residues.

J is TRBJ1-5 and V is TRBV7-9; 9 bases fit TRBD1. CDR3 size: 15 residues. Germline CDR1 is SEHNR and CDR2 is FQNEAQ (reference sequence). V lost 5 bases, J lost 0 bases, and 2 bases stayed unmatched. The CDR3 DNA reads TGTGCCAGCAGCCCGACAGGGGGTAGCAATCAGCCCCAGCATTTT. Protein: CASSPTGGSNQPQHF.

This clone was seen a few times. CDR3 sequence: CSVIGLAVNYEQYF. The CDR3 DNA follows: TGCAGCGTGATCGGGCTAGCGGTAAACTACGAGCAGTACTTC. The chain combines TRBV29-1 with TRBJ2-7, with 7 nucleotides matching TRBD2. Germline assignment: CDR1 SQVTM and CDR2 ANQGSEA. The CDR3 is made up of 14 amino acids. With V trimmed by 6 bases and J by 3 bases, 11 bases remained unmatched.

The V gene is TRBV6-6, the J gene TRBJ2-1, with D perhaps matching TRBD2 (6 bases). This CDR3 region has 15 residues. V was pared by 6 bases and J by 8 bases, with 20 bases between. Looked up from germline, CDR1 is MNHNY and CDR2 is SVGAGI (reference sequence). As DNA, the CDR3 is TGTGCCAGCAGGCGGGACGGTCGGTGGGTAGATGAGCAGTTCTTC. It is translated as CASRRDGRWVDEQFF.

CDR3 sequence (DNA): TGTGCCAGCAGCGTAACAGGGTTGGACACTGAAGCTTTCTTT. This sequence encodes CASSVTGLDTEAFF. The chain links TRBV9 to TRBJ1-1, with TRBD1 as a possible D gene (6 bases). With 1 base removed from V and 3 bases from J, the gap between germline ends came to 10 bases. CDR1 is SGDLS and CDR2 is YYNGEE in the germline V gene. The length of the CDR3 is 14 residues. The full variable domain, completed using reference TRBV9 and TRBJ1-1, is DSGVTQTPKHLITATGQRVTLRCSPRSGDLSVYWYQQSLDQGLQFLIQYYNGEERAKGNILERFSAQQFPDLHSELNLSSLELGDSALYFCASSVTGLDTEAFFGQGTRLTVV.

This chain links TRBV27 with TRBJ1-1, with unresolved D. Trimming removed 5 bases from V and 0 bases from J, with 13 bases in between. Germline lookup yields CDR1 MNHEY and CDR2 SMNVEV (reference sequence). This CDR3 has 15 residues. The CDR3 sequence is CASSGDGTVNTEAFF. The CDR3 coding sequence is TGTGCCAGCAGTGGCGATGGCACCGTGAACACTGAAGCTTTCTTT.

The chain uses TRBV4-3 and TRBJ1-6, with D uncertain. The germline V gene has CDR1 LGHNA and CDR2 YSLEER. The CDR3 has 19 residues. V was trimmed by 0 bases and J by 10 bases, leaving 25 bases between them. The CDR3, as DNA: TGCGCCAGCAGCCAAGATCGGCTCGACCTTTGGCAGGATCTATCACCCCTCCACTTT. It codes for CASSQDRLDLWQDLSPLHF.

The chain uses TRBV9 and TRBJ2-2; the D gene is possibly TRBD1 (6 bases). CDR1 and CDR2 from the germline V gene are SGDLS and YYNGEE. V gave up 3 bases and J gave up 3 bases, with 9 bases separating them. The CDR3 length is 14 residues. For the CDR3, the DNA is TGTGCCAGCAGCGAAGGGGGAGACACCGGGGAGCTGTTTTTT. This encodes CASSEGGDTGELFF.

This chain links TRBV29-1 with TRBJ2-5, with 7 nucleotides matching TRBD1. Germline CDR1 reads SQVTM; CDR2 reads ANQGSEA. This CDR3 is built from 15 residues. Trimming removed 1 base from V and 3 bases from J; junction bases left unmatched: 8. The CDR3 region has the DNA TGCAGCGTTGAAGGCCGAGACAGGGTCGAAGAGACCCAGTACTTC. This encodes CSVEGRDRVEETQYF.

The CDR3 bases are TGTGCCAGCAGTTTAACGCAGGGGGGGATGAATGGCTACACCTTC. As protein: CASSLTQGGMNGYTF. The rearrangement uses TRBV27 and TRBJ1-2; 7 positions agree with TRBD1. Germline CDR1 MNHEY, CDR2 SMNVEV (reference sequence). The CDR3 length is 15 residues. The V segment lost 2 bases and the J segment 6 bases; nucleotides outside the gene matches: 9.

This clone showed up just a few times. The chain carries TRBV7-2 and TRBJ2-7; the match to TRBD2 covers 8 bases. CDR1 is SGHTA, CDR2 FQGNSA, per germline. The CDR3 consists of 18 residues. With 1 base clipped from V and 5 bases from J, the junction kept 16 bases outside the gene matches. The CDR3 nucleotides are TGTGCCAGCAGCTTAGTCGAGCTTAGGGTAGCGGGGATTCACGAGCAGTACTTC. Translated: CASSLVELRVAGIHEQYF.